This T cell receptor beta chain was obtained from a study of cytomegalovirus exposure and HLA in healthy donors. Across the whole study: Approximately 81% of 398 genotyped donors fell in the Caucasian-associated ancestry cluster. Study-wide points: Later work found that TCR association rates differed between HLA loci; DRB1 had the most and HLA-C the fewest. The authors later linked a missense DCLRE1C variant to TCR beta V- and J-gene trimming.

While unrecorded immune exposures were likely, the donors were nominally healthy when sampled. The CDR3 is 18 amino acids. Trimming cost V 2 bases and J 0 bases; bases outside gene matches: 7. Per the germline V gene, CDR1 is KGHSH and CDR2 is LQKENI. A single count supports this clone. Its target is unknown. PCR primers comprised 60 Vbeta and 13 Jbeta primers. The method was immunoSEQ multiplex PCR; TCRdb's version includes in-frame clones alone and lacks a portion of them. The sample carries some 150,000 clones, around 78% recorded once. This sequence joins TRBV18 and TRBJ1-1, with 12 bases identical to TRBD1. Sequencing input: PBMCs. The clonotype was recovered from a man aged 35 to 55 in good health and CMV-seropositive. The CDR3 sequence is CASSPRQGQGAMNTEAFF. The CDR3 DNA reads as TGTGCCAGCTCACCAAGGCAGGGACAGGGGGCAATGAACACTGAAGCTTTCTTT.